What follows is one TCR beta chain and its context. J gave up 9 bases and V 8 bases, and 22 bases lay outside the gene matches. The CDR3 spans 18 residues. The germline V gene has CDR1 SEHNR and CDR2 FQNEAQ (reference sequence). In the authors' workflow: Amplified reference gene primers provided the basis for estimating nucleated cell counts. Some clones are missing from TCRdb's copy, which holds only in-frame ones; the method was immunoSEQ multiplex PCR. V and J calls and clone size come straight from that table; D and trimming were deduced from the DNA. The table has around 250,000 clones, roughly 80% seen once; the top ten hold about 4.3%. This sample is drawn from a study of blood T cell repertoires in COVID-19. Study in general: The United States, Italy and Spain provided the acute and convalescent COVID-19 samples. Sources were T cells, B-cell-depleted T cells, or PBMCs; the material itself was cDNA or gDNA.

This TCR came from a man in his fifties or sixties who had recovered from COVID-19. This chain joins TRBV7-9 and TRBJ2-1; TRBD1 matches at 10 bases. Input material: peripheral blood. The CDR3 nucleotides read TGTGCCAGCCCCGGGACAGGGGAAACCATGGGGCCAAATTCTGAGCAGTTCTTC. Protein product: CASPGTGETMGPNSEQFF.